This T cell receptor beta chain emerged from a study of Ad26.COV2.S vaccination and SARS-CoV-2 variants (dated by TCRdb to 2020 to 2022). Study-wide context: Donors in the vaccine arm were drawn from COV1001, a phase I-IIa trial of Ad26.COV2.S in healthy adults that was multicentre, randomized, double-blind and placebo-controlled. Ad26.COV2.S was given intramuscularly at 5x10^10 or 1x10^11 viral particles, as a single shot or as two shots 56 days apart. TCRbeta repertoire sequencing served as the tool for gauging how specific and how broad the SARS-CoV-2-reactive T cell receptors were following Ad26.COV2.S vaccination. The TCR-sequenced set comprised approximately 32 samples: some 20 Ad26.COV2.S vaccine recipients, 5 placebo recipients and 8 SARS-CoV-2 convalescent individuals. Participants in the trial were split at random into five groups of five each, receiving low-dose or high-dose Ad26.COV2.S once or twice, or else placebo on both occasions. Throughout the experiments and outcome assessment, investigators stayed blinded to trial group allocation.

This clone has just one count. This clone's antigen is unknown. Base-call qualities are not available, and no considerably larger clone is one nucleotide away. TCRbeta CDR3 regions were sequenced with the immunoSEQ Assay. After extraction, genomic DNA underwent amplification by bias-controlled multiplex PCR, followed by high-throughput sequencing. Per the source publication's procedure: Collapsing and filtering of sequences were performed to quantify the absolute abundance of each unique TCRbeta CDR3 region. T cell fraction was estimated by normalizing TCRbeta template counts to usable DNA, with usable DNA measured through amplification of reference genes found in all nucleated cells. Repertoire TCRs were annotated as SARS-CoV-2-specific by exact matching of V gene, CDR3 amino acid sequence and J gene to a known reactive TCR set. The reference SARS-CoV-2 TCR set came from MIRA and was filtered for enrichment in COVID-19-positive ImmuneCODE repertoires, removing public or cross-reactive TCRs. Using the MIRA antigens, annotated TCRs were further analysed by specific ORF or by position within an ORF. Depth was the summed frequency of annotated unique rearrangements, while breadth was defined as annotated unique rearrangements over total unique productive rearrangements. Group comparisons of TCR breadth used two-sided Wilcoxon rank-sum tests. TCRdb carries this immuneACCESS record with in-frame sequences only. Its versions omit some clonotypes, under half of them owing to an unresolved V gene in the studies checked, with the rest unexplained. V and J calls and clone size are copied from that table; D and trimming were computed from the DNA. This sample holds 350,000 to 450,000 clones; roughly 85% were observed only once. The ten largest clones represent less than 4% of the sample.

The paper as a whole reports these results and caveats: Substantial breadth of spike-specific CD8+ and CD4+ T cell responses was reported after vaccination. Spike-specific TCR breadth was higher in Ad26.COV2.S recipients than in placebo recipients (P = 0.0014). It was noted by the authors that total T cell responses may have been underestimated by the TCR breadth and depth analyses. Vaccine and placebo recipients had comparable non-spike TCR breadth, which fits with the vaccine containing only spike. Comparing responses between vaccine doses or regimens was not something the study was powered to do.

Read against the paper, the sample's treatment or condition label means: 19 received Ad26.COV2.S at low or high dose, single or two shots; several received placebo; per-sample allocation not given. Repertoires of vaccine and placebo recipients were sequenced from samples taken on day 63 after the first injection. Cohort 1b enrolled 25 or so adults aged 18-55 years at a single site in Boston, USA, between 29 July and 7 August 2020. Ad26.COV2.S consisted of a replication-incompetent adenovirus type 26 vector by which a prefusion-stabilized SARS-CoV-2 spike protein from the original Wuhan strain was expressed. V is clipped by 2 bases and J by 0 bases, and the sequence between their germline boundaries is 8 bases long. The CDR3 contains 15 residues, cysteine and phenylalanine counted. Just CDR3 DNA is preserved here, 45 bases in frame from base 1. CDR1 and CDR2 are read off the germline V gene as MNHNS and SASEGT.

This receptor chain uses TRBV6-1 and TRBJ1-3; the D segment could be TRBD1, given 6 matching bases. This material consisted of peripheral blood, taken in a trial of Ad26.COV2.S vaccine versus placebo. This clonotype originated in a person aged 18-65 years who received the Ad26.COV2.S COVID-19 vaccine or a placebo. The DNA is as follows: TGTGCCAGCAGTGAACGGGACACCTCTGGAAACACCATATATTTT. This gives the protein CASSERDTSGNTIYF.